These T cell receptor beta chains were read from a single sample in a study of shared clonotypes between healthy human individuals. Clones were sequenced by immunoSEQ multiplex PCR, and TCRdb holds only the in-frame ones, with some missing. The data show nearly 2 million clones, with about 95% seen just once and 0.9% to 1.5% held by the top ten. The source material was naive CD8+ T cells sorted from blood. These TCRs come from a young man in good health. Each CDR3 is given with its conserved first and last residue. Fields, in order: CDR3 length, D gene, J gene, clone size, V gene, CDR3 DNA, CDR3 protein. The D gene is left open where the match is weak. Size is stated for part of the rows, as once, few or many counts, or as a class when the clone is expanded.

cdr3_length: 14; d_call: TRBD1; j_call: TRBJ2-4; clone_size: -; v_call: TRBV27; cdr3_nt: TGTGCCAGCAGTTCCCAGGGACAGGGGAACATTCAGTACTTC; cdr3_aa: CASSSQGQGNIQYF
cdr3_length: 17; d_call: TRBD2; j_call: TRBJ2-7; clone_size: -; v_call: TRBV7-2; cdr3_nt: TGTGCCAGCAGCCTCGAGCTAGCGGGGCCGAGCTCCTACGAGCAGTACTTC; cdr3_aa: CASSLELAGPSSYEQYF
cdr3_length: 14; d_call: -; j_call: TRBJ2-7; clone_size: -; v_call: TRBV7-2; cdr3_nt: TGTGCCAGCAGCTTAGGCCTGCGGTCCTACGAGCAGTACTTC; cdr3_aa: CASSLGLRSYEQYF
cdr3_length: 18; d_call: TRBD2; j_call: TRBJ2-1; clone_size: -; v_call: TRBV4-3; cdr3_nt: TGCGCCAGCAGCCAAGATGAGAAGCGGGAGGGCCTTGGGAATGAGCAGTTCTTC; cdr3_aa: CASSQDEKREGLGNEQFF
cdr3_length: 12; d_call: -; j_call: TRBJ2-1; clone_size: -; v_call: TRBV9; cdr3_nt: TGTGCCAGCAGCGCCGGGGTACATGAGCAGTTCTTC; cdr3_aa: CASSAGVHEQFF
cdr3_length: 15; d_call: TRBD1; j_call: TRBJ2-2; clone_size: -; v_call: TRBV10-3; cdr3_nt: TGTGCCATCAGATGGGACAGGGAAGAGACCGGGGAGCTGTTTTTT; cdr3_aa: CAIRWDREETGELFF
cdr3_length: 14; d_call: -; j_call: TRBJ1-2; clone_size: -; v_call: TRBV7-3; cdr3_nt: TGTGCCAGCAGCTGCTGGACAGAAATCTATGGCTACACCTTC; cdr3_aa: CASSCWTEIYGYTF
cdr3_length: 14; d_call: TRBD2; j_call: TRBJ2-3; clone_size: once; v_call: TRBV6-5; cdr3_nt: TGTGCCAGCAGTTATTTCTCGGGAGGGATCACGCAGTATTTT; cdr3_aa: CASSYFSGGITQYF
cdr3_length: 12; d_call: -; j_call: TRBJ2-7; clone_size: few; v_call: TRBV7-9; cdr3_nt: TGTGCCAGCAGCCCGGAGTCCTACGAGCAGTACTTC; cdr3_aa: CASSPESYEQYF
cdr3_length: 19; d_call: -; j_call: TRBJ1-3; clone_size: -; v_call: TRBV7-6; cdr3_nt: TGTGCCAGCAGCTTATATGGGGGGTTAGTCGACAGCGAGAGGGGCACCATATATTTT; cdr3_aa: CASSLYGGLVDSERGTIYF
cdr3_length: 13; d_call: -; j_call: TRBJ2-1; clone_size: -; v_call: TRBV29-1; cdr3_nt: TGCAGCGTGGCAGGTGGTCTCGTCAATGAGCAGTTCTTC; cdr3_aa: CSVAGGLVNEQFF
cdr3_length: 15; d_call: -; j_call: TRBJ1-1; clone_size: -; v_call: TRBV6-5; cdr3_nt: TGTGCCAGCAGCGCTGGTCACGCGGTTTTGACTGAAGCTTTCTTT; cdr3_aa: CASSAGHAVLTEAFF
cdr3_length: 16; d_call: TRBD1; j_call: TRBJ2-2; clone_size: -; v_call: TRBV19; cdr3_nt: TGTGCCAGTAGTTATCTACTGGACAGGGGTCACGGGGAGCTGTTTTTT; cdr3_aa: CASSYLLDRGHGELFF
cdr3_length: 15; d_call: TRBD1; j_call: TRBJ1-4; clone_size: -; v_call: TRBV27; cdr3_nt: TGTGCCAGCAGTTTCCTGACAGGGGGCGATGAAAAACTGTTTTTT; cdr3_aa: CASSFLTGGDEKLFF
cdr3_length: 15; d_call: TRBD2; j_call: TRBJ2-7; clone_size: few; v_call: TRBV5-4; cdr3_nt: TGTGCCAGCAGCCCGGGACTAGCGGGAACCTACGAGCAGTACTTC; cdr3_aa: CASSPGLAGTYEQYF
cdr3_length: 15; d_call: TRBD1; j_call: TRBJ2-5; clone_size: -; v_call: TRBV7-9; cdr3_nt: TGTGCCAGCAGCCCCCCGGGACAGGAGTATGAGACCCAGTACTTC; cdr3_aa: CASSPPGQEYETQYF
cdr3_length: 19; d_call: -; j_call: TRBJ2-7; clone_size: -; v_call: TRBV4-1; cdr3_nt: TGCGCCAGCAGCCAAGAGGGCTACAGTGGTACGTTCGGCTCCTACGAGCAGTACTTC; cdr3_aa: CASSQEGYSGTFGSYEQYF
cdr3_length: 13; d_call: -; j_call: TRBJ2-2; clone_size: -; v_call: TRBV5-1; cdr3_nt: TGCGCCACCTGGTACAGAGTGACCGGGGAGCTGTTTTTT; cdr3_aa: CATWYRVTGELFF
cdr3_length: 14; d_call: -; j_call: TRBJ1-1; clone_size: -; v_call: TRBV27; cdr3_nt: TGTGCCAGCAGTTTTAATGAGGGTTTGACTGAAGCTTTCTTT; cdr3_aa: CASSFNEGLTEAFF
cdr3_length: 12; d_call: -; j_call: TRBJ1-6; clone_size: -; v_call: TRBV11-2; cdr3_nt: TGTGCCAGCAGCGGGGGAAATTCACCCCTCCACTTT; cdr3_aa: CASSGGNSPLHF
cdr3_length: 14; d_call: TRBD1; j_call: TRBJ1-2; clone_size: -; v_call: TRBV9; cdr3_nt: TGTGCCAGCAGCACTACAGGGGGTTCTCTCAGCTACACCTTC; cdr3_aa: CASSTTGGSLSYTF
cdr3_length: 13; d_call: -; j_call: TRBJ2-2; clone_size: -; v_call: TRBV5-6; cdr3_nt: TGTGCCAGCAGCCCCCCCGCCACCGGGGAGCTGTTTTTT; cdr3_aa: CASSPPATGELFF
cdr3_length: 15; d_call: TRBD1; j_call: TRBJ1-1; clone_size: -; v_call: TRBV27; cdr3_nt: TGTGCCAGCAGTCGACCGGGACAGCTTTTCCTTGAAGCTTTCTTT; cdr3_aa: CASSRPGQLFLEAFF
cdr3_length: 13; d_call: -; j_call: TRBJ2-7; clone_size: -; v_call: TRBV19; cdr3_nt: TGTGCCAGTAGTGTCGGGGAGACGTACGAGCAGTACTTC; cdr3_aa: CASSVGETYEQYF
cdr3_length: 18; d_call: -; j_call: TRBJ1-5; clone_size: -; v_call: TRBV18; cdr3_nt: TGTGCCAGCTCATCTTGGACGGGTGAACCCTATAGCAATCAGCCCCAGCATTTT; cdr3_aa: CASSSWTGEPYSNQPQHF
cdr3_length: 12; d_call: -; j_call: TRBJ1-5; clone_size: -; v_call: TRBV7-8; cdr3_nt: TGTGCCAGCAGCTTAGGCCGGGACCCCCAGCATTTT; cdr3_aa: CASSLGRDPQHF
cdr3_length: 14; d_call: -; j_call: TRBJ1-2; clone_size: -; v_call: TRBV6-1; cdr3_nt: TGTGCCAGCAGTGATTATGGGACAATCTATGGCTACACCTTC; cdr3_aa: CASSDYGTIYGYTF
cdr3_length: 16; d_call: -; j_call: TRBJ1-6; clone_size: once; v_call: TRBV2; cdr3_nt: TGTGCCAGCAGTGCAGCTGGTAGCTCCTATAATTCACCCCTCCACTTT; cdr3_aa: CASSAAGSSYNSPLHF
cdr3_length: 14; d_call: -; j_call: TRBJ1-5; clone_size: -; v_call: TRBV7-9; cdr3_nt: TGTGCCAGCAGCTTAGACTTTGGCAATCAGCCCCAGCATTTT; cdr3_aa: CASSLDFGNQPQHF
cdr3_length: 14; d_call: -; j_call: TRBJ1-1; clone_size: -; v_call: TRBV19; cdr3_nt: TGTGCCAGTAGTCCCCCGGTCGGGGACTTCGAAGCTTTCTTT; cdr3_aa: CASSPPVGDFEAFF
cdr3_length: 15; d_call: -; j_call: TRBJ2-5; clone_size: -; v_call: TRBV6-5; cdr3_nt: TGTGCCAGCAGTTACGAAGCCTTCGCATCGGAGACCCAGTACTTC; cdr3_aa: CASSYEAFASETQYF
cdr3_length: 12; d_call: TRBD1; j_call: TRBJ2-7; clone_size: -; v_call: TRBV7-9; cdr3_nt: TGTGCCAGCAGCTCCACGGGGGGACAGGGACACTTC; cdr3_aa: CASSSTGGQGHF
cdr3_length: 16; d_call: TRBD1; j_call: TRBJ1-2; clone_size: -; v_call: TRBV9; cdr3_nt: TGTGCCAGCAGCGGAGACCGGGACAGGGAACTATATGGCTACACCTTC; cdr3_aa: CASSGDRDRELYGYTF
cdr3_length: 14; d_call: -; j_call: TRBJ1-4; clone_size: -; v_call: TRBV28; cdr3_nt: TGTGCCACTCAGTTTAGGTTAAGGGATGAAAAACTGTTTTTT; cdr3_aa: CATQFRLRDEKLFF
cdr3_length: 13; d_call: -; j_call: TRBJ2-1; clone_size: -; v_call: TRBV27; cdr3_nt: TGTGCCAGCAGTTGGTCGATCTACAATGAGCAGTTCTTC; cdr3_aa: CASSWSIYNEQFF
cdr3_length: 12; d_call: -; j_call: TRBJ2-3; clone_size: -; v_call: TRBV9; cdr3_nt: TGTGCCAGCAGCCCCCGGACAGATACGCAGTATTTT; cdr3_aa: CASSPRTDTQYF
cdr3_length: 12; d_call: -; j_call: TRBJ1-1; clone_size: -; v_call: TRBV27; cdr3_nt: TGTGCCAGCAGTAGCGAGGCGACTGAAGCTTTCTTT; cdr3_aa: CASSSEATEAFF
cdr3_length: 14; d_call: TRBD1; j_call: TRBJ2-1; clone_size: -; v_call: TRBV5-1; cdr3_nt: TGCGCCAGCAGCTCGGGACAGGGGGCCGATGAGCAGTTCTTC; cdr3_aa: CASSSGQGADEQFF
cdr3_length: 14; d_call: -; j_call: TRBJ1-6; clone_size: few; v_call: TRBV7-9; cdr3_nt: TGTGCCAGCAGCTTAAGTCAGGCTTATTCACCCCTCCACTTT; cdr3_aa: CASSLSQAYSPLHF
cdr3_length: 18; d_call: TRBD2; j_call: TRBJ2-3; clone_size: -; v_call: TRBV5-4; cdr3_nt: TGTGCCAGCAGTCTAGAGGGAGGGACTAGCGGGAGTGGAGATACGCAGTATTTT; cdr3_aa: CASSLEGGTSGSGDTQYF
cdr3_length: 15; d_call: TRBD2; j_call: TRBJ2-2; clone_size: -; v_call: TRBV7-9; cdr3_nt: TGTGCCAGCAGCTTAAGCGGGGGTAACACCGGGGAGCTGTTTTTT; cdr3_aa: CASSLSGGNTGELFF
cdr3_length: 16; d_call: TRBD1; j_call: TRBJ2-3; clone_size: -; v_call: TRBV27; cdr3_nt: TGTGCCAGCAGTTTGGTGTTAACAGGGGGCTTAGATACGCAGTATTTT; cdr3_aa: CASSLVLTGGLDTQYF
cdr3_length: 11; d_call: -; j_call: TRBJ2-1; clone_size: -; v_call: TRBV19; cdr3_nt: TGTGCCAGTAGGTTCTACGATGAGCAGTTCTTC; cdr3_aa: CASRFYDEQFF
cdr3_length: 16; d_call: -; j_call: TRBJ1-1; clone_size: -; v_call: TRBV27; cdr3_nt: TGTGCCAGCAGTCTATTGGGTGTTGGGGGCAACACTGAAGCTTTCTTT; cdr3_aa: CASSLLGVGGNTEAFF
cdr3_length: 16; d_call: -; j_call: TRBJ2-7; clone_size: -; v_call: TRBV6-1; cdr3_nt: TGTGCCAGCAGTGAAGGAGGAGCGGGCTACCCCTACGAGCAGTACTTC; cdr3_aa: CASSEGGAGYPYEQYF
cdr3_length: 13; d_call: -; j_call: TRBJ2-3; clone_size: -; v_call: TRBV9; cdr3_nt: TGTGCCAGCAGCGTAGTTGTGGGAGATACGCAGTATTTT; cdr3_aa: CASSVVVGDTQYF
cdr3_length: 17; d_call: TRBD1; j_call: TRBJ1-2; clone_size: -; v_call: TRBV4-1; cdr3_nt: TGCGCCAGCAGCCCTCGGAGGGGACAGGGGGCAAACTATGGCTACACCTTC; cdr3_aa: CASSPRRGQGANYGYTF
cdr3_length: 13; d_call: TRBD1; j_call: TRBJ1-5; clone_size: -; v_call: TRBV6-1; cdr3_nt: TGTGCCAGCAGGACAGGGGGCAATCAGCCCCAGCATTTT; cdr3_aa: CASRTGGNQPQHF
cdr3_length: 16; d_call: TRBD1; j_call: TRBJ1-3; clone_size: -; v_call: TRBV6-4; cdr3_nt: TGTGCCAGCAGTGACTCCCGGGACAGGGCTGGAAACACCATATATTTT; cdr3_aa: CASSDSRDRAGNTIYF
cdr3_length: 14; d_call: TRBD1; j_call: TRBJ2-7; clone_size: -; v_call: TRBV27; cdr3_nt: TGTGCCAGCAGCCCCGGGACAGGCCTATACGAGCAGTACTTC; cdr3_aa: CASSPGTGLYEQYF
cdr3_length: 14; d_call: -; j_call: TRBJ1-1; clone_size: -; v_call: TRBV27; cdr3_nt: TGTGCCAGCAGTTTATTAAACGGGGACACTGAAGCTTTCTTT; cdr3_aa: CASSLLNGDTEAFF
cdr3_length: 14; d_call: -; j_call: TRBJ1-4; clone_size: -; v_call: TRBV7-9; cdr3_nt: TGTGCCAGCAGGGCCGGGGCAACTAATGAAAAACTGTTTTTT; cdr3_aa: CASRAGATNEKLFF